The 14 T cell receptor beta chains presented below share a single source sample, sequenced in a study of radiation and T cells in renal cell carcinoma. Described time point: blood 2 weeks post-SBRT. Treatment defined: 15 Gy SBRT to primary tumor, nephrectomy 4 weeks later. The assay was immunoSEQ multiplex PCR, and TCRdb's table has in-frame clones only and misses some. Among 60,000 to 80,000 clones, more than 75% were seen once, and the ten largest hold approximately 5.4%. Source: blood, taken from a patient whose treatment included radiotherapy and nephrectomy. Receptors were obtained from a man between 60 and 75 years old with renal cell carcinoma.

The chain carries TRBV2 and TRBJ2-3; D uncertain. The CDR3 sequence is 15 residues long. Germline V lookup: CDR1 SNHLY, CDR2 FYNNEI. V lost 6 bases and J 0 bases, leaving 13 bases between the germline ends. The CDR3 sequence: CASSEYPLSTDTQYF. DNA for the CDR3: TGTGCCAGCAGCGAATATCCTCTCAGCACAGATACGCAGTATTTT.

The chain carries TRBV11-2 and TRBJ2-3, with 14 bases that match TRBD2. The CDR3 length is 18 residues. Losses at the gene ends were 1 base for V and 1 base for J; bases not matched to a gene: 4. CDR1 is SGHAT, CDR2 FQNNGV, per germline. DNA of the CDR3: TGTGCCAGCAGCTTAGGATGGGGACTAGCGGGAGGCACAGATACGCAGTATTTT. Translated, it gives CASSLGWGLAGGTDTQYF.

This chain links TRBV19 with TRBJ1-1; a possible D gene is TRBD1 (5 bases). This CDR3 has 13 residues. The V end lost 3 bases, the J end lost 6 bases, and 11 bases lay between the germline ends. CDR1 is LNHDA, CDR2 SQIVND, per germline (reference sequence). Written as DNA, the CDR3 is TGTGCCAGTAGTATCCAGGGCATCCCTGAAGCTTTCTTT. It translates to CASSIQGIPEAFF.

The chain is built from TRBV28 and TRBJ2-3; D uncertain. CDR3 length equals 15 residues. The germline V and J ends were trimmed by 3 bases and 0 bases, with 10 bases remaining between them. CDR1 and CDR2 from the germline V gene are MDHEN and SYDVKM. The CDR3 region is CASSLSADSTDTQYF. The DNA of the CDR3 is TGTGCCAGCAGTTTGTCCGCGGATAGCACAGATACGCAGTATTTT.

The V gene is TRBV28, the J gene TRBJ2-7; D is unresolved. The CDR3 has 12 residues. From germline, CDR1 is MDHEN and CDR2 SYDVKM. V was cut by 3 bases and J by 0 bases, with 3 bases left in between. The chain's CDR3 is CASSLVSYEQYF. Here the CDR3 DNA reads TGTGCCAGCAGTTTGGTCTCCTACGAGCAGTACTTC.

The chain carries TRBV6-5 and TRBJ2-7, with 8 bases identical to TRBD2. J lost 2 bases, V lost 7 bases, and 4 bases had no gene match. CDR1 and CDR2 (germline): MNHEY, SVGAGI. The CDR3 has 13 residues. The CDR3 reads CASKLAATYEQYF. DNA of the CDR3: TGTGCCAGCAAACTAGCGGCAACCTACGAGCAGTACTTC.

A single count supports this clone. The gene calls are TRBV5-6 and TRBJ2-7, with D possibly matching TRBD1 (6 bases). Germline CDR1 and CDR2: SGHDT and YYEEEE. This CDR3 region has 12 residues. V lost 2 bases and J 6 bases, leaving 9 bases between the germline ends. CDR3 sequence: CASSFQGREQYF. CDR3 DNA sequence: TGTGCCAGCAGCTTCCAGGGGCGCGAGCAGTACTTC.

The chain recombines TRBV11-3 with TRBJ2-7, with D possibly matching TRBD2 (5 bases). The ends were cut back, 3 bases at V and 3 bases at J, with 12 bases in the middle. This CDR3 has 14 amino acids. Looked up from germline, CDR1 is SGHNT and CDR2 is YENEEA. The CDR3 region is CASSLEDLDYEQYF. As DNA, the CDR3 is TGTGCCAGCAGCTTGGAGGACTTGGACTACGAGCAGTACTTC.

J is TRBJ2-4 and V is TRBV27; D call uncertain. The V and J ends lost 1 base and 3 bases respectively, with 16 bases between them. The CDR3 spans 17 residues. Germline V CDR1 and CDR2: MNHEY, SMNVEV (reference sequence). DNA for the CDR3: TGTGCCAGCAGTTTATGGTCCGAACGGGCAGGCAAAAACATTCAGTACTTC. Its protein is CASSLWSERAGKNIQYF.

The genes are TRBV7-3 and TRBJ2-7; TRBD2 agrees at 7 bases. From germline, CDR1 is SGHTA and CDR2 FQGTGA. This CDR3 is built from 13 residues. The J segment lost 3 bases and the V segment lost 3 bases, leaving 2 bases of the junction unmatched. CDR3 in amino acids: CASSFQRDYEQYF. The CDR3 DNA sequence: TGTGCCAGCAGCTTTCAGCGGGACTACGAGCAGTACTTC. The complete variable domain, with remaining parts taken from reference TRBV7-3 and TRBJ2-7, reads GAGVSQTPSNKVTEKGKYVELRCDPISGHTALYWYRQSLGQGPEFLIYFQGTGAADDSGLPNDRFFAVRPEGSVSTLKIQRTERGDSAVYLCASSFQRDYEQYFGPGTRLTVT.

This chain links TRBV11-3 with TRBJ2-1, with 14 positions matching TRBD2. CDR3 length equals 18 residues. Trimming removed 5 bases from V and 4 bases from J; junction bases left unmatched: 10. Looked up from germline, CDR1 is SGHNT and CDR2 is YENEEA. CDR3 bases: TGTGCCAGCAGCCCTCCGGGGACTAGCGGGAGCCGTTACAATGAGCAGTTCTTC. Protein product: CASSPPGTSGSRYNEQFF.

This clone has a single count. The genes are TRBV29-1 and TRBJ1-2, with D possibly matching TRBD1 (5 bases). The CDR3 has 12 amino acids. Germline CDR1 and CDR2: SQVTM and ANQGSEA. V lost 4 bases, J lost 8 bases, and 14 bases lay in between. The CDR3 DNA sequence: TGCAGCGTTGTTGACAGAGCAGAAGGCTACACCTTC. Translating gives CSVVDRAEGYTF.

The chain recombines TRBV19 with TRBJ2-2; D uncertain. CDR1 and CDR2 from the germline V gene are LNHDA and SQIVND (reference sequence). CDR3 length equals 14 residues. V lost 5 bases to trimming and J lost 5 bases, with 12 bases between them. CDR3 nucleotide sequence: TGTGCCAGTAGTCCAACATCGACTACCGGGGAGCTGTTTTTT. This codes for CASSPTSTTGELFF.

This clone turned up a few times. The chain recombines TRBV7-2 with TRBJ2-1; unclear D gene. Germline V lookup: CDR1 SGHTA, CDR2 FQGNSA. The CDR3 loop spans 15 amino acids. Trimming stripped 7 bases from V and 0 bases from J, with 13 bases between. The CDR3 spells CASNPRQSSYNEQFF. The CDR3 coding sequence is TGTGCCAGCAATCCCCGGCAGAGCTCCTACAATGAGCAGTTCTTC.